Below, one T cell receptor beta chain is given with its context. The antigen is undetermined. Source material for PBMCs was 10 ml fresh peripheral blood. The entry originates in a study of T cells in Graves' hyperthyroidism and ophthalmopathy. Study in general: The initial diagnosis was the point when peripheral blood was collected, ahead of any treatment. Study-level results: The authors' 13 V-J model separated ophthalmopathy from stable hyperthyroidism. Before onset, ophthalmopathy was predicted by the model a median approximately 6.6 months earlier.

The CDR3 contains 11 residues. Germline V gives CDR1 DFQATT, CDR2 SNEGSKA (reference sequence). The ends were cut back, 1 base at V and 10 bases at J, with 9 bases in the middle. Authors of the study amplified TCR beta CDR3 regions from RNA transcripts. The HTBI set primed first-round TCR CDR3 RT-PCR. In TCRdb, the multiplex PCR reads were re-called with MiXCR into one record per CDR3 protein. The sample includes over 400,000 distinct CDR3 sequences, less than 25% of them seen just once. The TCR originated in a woman aged 70-85 years with Graves' ophthalmopathy. Sequences were obtained from blood. The chain uses TRBV20-1 and TRBJ2-3; D ambiguous. CDR3 region: CSARGIKAQYF. The DNA of the CDR3 is TGCAGTGCTAGAGGGATAAAGGCGCAGTATTTT.